The present TCR beta chain was sequenced within a study of OX40 agonist ivuxolimab in advanced cancers. At the level of the study: All patients had ivuxolimab intravenously every 2 weeks at 0.01 to 10 mg/kg.

This CDR3 is built from 14 residues. The V gene lost 8 bases and the J gene lost 0 bases, with 14 bases spanning the gap. Per the germline V gene, CDR1 is SGHAT and CDR2 is FQNNGV. For this clone: Its antigen is currently unknown.

Samples were taken at baseline and on day 1 of cycles 4 and 7. Clones were sequenced by immunoSEQ multiplex PCR, and TCRdb holds only the in-frame ones, with some missing. The sample includes about 68,000 clones, roughly four fifths of them seen just once. Study observations and caveats: At doses 0.1 to 3.0 mg/kg, CD4+ and CD8+ clones expanded. In general, CD8+ T cells held more expanded clones than CD4+ did, on average.

The source is an adult with an advanced solid tumor such as melanoma, head and neck, liver or kidney cancer. Sequenced material: CD4+ or CD8+ T cells sorted from blood, taken in a trial of the OX40 agonist ivuxolimab. V is TRBV11-2 and J is TRBJ2-7; D gene unclear. The chain's CDR3 is CASGPRRNSYEQYF. The CDR3 DNA follows: TGTGCCAGCGGCCCCCGGCGGAACTCCTACGAGCAGTACTTC.